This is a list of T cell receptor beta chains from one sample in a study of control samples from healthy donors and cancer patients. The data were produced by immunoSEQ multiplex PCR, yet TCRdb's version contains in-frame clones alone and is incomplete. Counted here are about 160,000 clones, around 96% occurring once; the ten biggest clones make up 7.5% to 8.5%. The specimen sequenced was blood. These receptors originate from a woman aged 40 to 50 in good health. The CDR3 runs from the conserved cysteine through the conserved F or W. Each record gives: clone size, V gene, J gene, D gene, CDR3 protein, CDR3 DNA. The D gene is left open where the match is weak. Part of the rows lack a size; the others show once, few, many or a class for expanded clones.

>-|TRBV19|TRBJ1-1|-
CASSTARRMNTEAFF
TGTGCCAGTAGTACCGCCCGAAGGATGAACACTGAAGCTTTCTTT
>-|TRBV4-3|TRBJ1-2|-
CASSQDPQGSNYGYTF
TGCGCCAGCAGCCAAGATCCGCAGGGGTCTAACTATGGCTACACCTTC
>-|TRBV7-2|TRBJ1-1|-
CASSSRKTGLAEAFF
TGTGCCAGCAGCTCCCGGAAAACAGGGCTCGCTGAAGCTTTCTTT
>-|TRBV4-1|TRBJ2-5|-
CASSHSSFPAETQYF
TGCGCCAGCAGCCACTCCTCTTTTCCCGCGGAGACCCAGTACTTC
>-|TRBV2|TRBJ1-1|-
CASSEVPGAPGTEAFF
TGTGCCAGCAGTGAAGTTCCCGGGGCGCCGGGCACTGAAGCTTTCTTT
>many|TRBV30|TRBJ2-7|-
CASRDNYEQYF
TGTGCCTCCCGGGACAACTACGAGCAGTACTTC
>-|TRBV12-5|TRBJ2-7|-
CASGLLSGVSYEQYF
TGTGCTAGTGGTTTGTTATCAGGGGTCTCCTACGAGCAGTACTTC
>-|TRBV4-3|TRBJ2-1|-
CASSQDMGGYNEQFF
TGCGCCAGCAGCCAAGATATGGGGGGCTACAATGAGCAGTTCTTC
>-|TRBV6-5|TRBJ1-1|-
CASSYGTGNTEAFF
TGTGCCAGCAGTTACGGGACGGGGAACACTGAAGCTTTCTTT
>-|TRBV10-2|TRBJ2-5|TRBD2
CASSSSPSGSWQETQYF
TGCGCCAGCAGCTCAAGCCCTAGCGGGAGTTGGCAAGAGACCCAGTACTTC
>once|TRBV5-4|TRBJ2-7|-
CASSQDSSVYEQYF
TGTGCCAGCAGCCAGGACAGTTCTGTCTACGAGCAGTACTTC
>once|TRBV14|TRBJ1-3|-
CASSVNRFSGNTIYF
TGTGCCAGCAGCGTCAACAGGTTCTCTGGAAACACCATATATTTT
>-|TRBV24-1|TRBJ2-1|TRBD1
CATSSGQINEQFF
TGTGCCACCAGTTCGGGACAGATCAATGAGCAGTTCTTC
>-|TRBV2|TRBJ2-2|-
CASRVSTGELFF
TGTGCCAGCAGGGTTAGCACCGGGGAGCTGTTTTTT
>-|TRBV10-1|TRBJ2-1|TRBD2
CASSTGTSDEQFF
TGCGCCAGCAGCACCGGGACTAGCGATGAGCAGTTCTTC
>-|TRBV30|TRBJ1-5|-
CAWSSPGPYSNQPQHF
TGTGCCTGGAGTTCCCCAGGGCCGTATAGCAATCAGCCCCAGCATTTT
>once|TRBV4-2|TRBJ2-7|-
CASSPEARSDEQYF
TGTGCCAGCAGCCCCGAGGCCCGGTCGGACGAGCAGTACTTC
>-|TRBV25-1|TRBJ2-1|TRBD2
CASRAGTSFGNEQFF
TGTGCCAGCAGAGCCGGGACTAGTTTTGGCAATGAGCAGTTCTTC
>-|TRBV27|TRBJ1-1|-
CASSLTGQNTEAFF
TGTGCCAGCAGTTTAACAGGCCAGAACACTGAAGCTTTCTTT
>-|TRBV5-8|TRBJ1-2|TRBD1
CASSYKQGVNYGYTF
TGTGCCAGCAGCTACAAACAGGGGGTGAACTATGGCTACACCTTC
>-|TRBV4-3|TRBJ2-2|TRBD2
CASSQGLAGRSGELFF
TGCGCCAGCAGCCAGGGACTAGCGGGACGAAGCGGGGAGCTGTTTTTT
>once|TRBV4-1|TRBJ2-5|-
CASSRKGGYETQYF
TGCGCCAGCAGCCGTAAGGGGGGATACGAGACCCAGTACTTC
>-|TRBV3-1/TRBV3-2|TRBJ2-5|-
CASSQWDQKETQYF
TGTGCCAGCAGCCAATGGGATCAGAAGGAGACCCAGTACTTC
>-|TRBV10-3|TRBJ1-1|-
CAISTRGEDTEAFF
TGTGCCATCAGCACCCGCGGGGAGGACACTGAAGCTTTCTTT
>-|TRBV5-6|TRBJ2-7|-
CASSPARWDYEQYF
TGTGCCAGCAGCCCCGCCAGGTGGGACTACGAGCAGTACTTC
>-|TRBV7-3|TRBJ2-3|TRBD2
CASSLRGGDTDTQYF
TGTGCCAGCAGCTTAAGGGGGGGGGACACAGATACGCAGTATTTT
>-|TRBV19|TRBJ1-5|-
CASGTSGDNQPQHF
TGTGCCAGTGGCACGAGCGGAGATAATCAGCCCCAGCATTTT
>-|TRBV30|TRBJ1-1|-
CAWSRTAGDTEAFF
TGTGCCTGGAGTAGGACAGCTGGGGACACTGAAGCTTTCTTT
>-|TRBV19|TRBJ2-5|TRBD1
CASSIQVLRTGDETQYF
TGTGCCAGTAGTATACAGGTCCTTAGGACAGGGGATGAGACCCAGTACTTC
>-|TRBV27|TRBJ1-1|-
CASSLSGIRGTEAFF
TGTGCCAGCAGTTTATCGGGGATCCGAGGAACTGAAGCTTTCTTT
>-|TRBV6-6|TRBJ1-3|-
CASSYSDTGSGNTIYF
TGTGCCAGCAGTTACTCGGACACCGGCTCTGGAAACACCATATATTTT
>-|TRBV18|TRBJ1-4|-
CASSPFTAATNEKLFF
TGTGCCAGCTCACCATTCACGGCCGCAACTAATGAAAAACTGTTTTTT
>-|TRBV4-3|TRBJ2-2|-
CASSQESLLTTGELFF
TGCGCCAGCAGCCAAGAGTCCCTACTGACTACCGGGGAGCTGTTTTTT
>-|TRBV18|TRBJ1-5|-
CASSPLGPEDSNQPQHF
TGTGCCAGCTCACCACTCGGTCCCGAAGATAGCAATCAGCCCCAGCATTTT
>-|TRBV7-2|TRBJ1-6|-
CASSHPMVGSYNSPLHF
TGTGCCAGCAGCCATCCCATGGTCGGCTCCTATAATTCACCCCTCCACTTT
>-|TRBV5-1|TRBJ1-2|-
CASSLESSDYGYTF
TGCGCCAGCAGCTTGGAATCCTCGGACTATGGCTACACCTTC
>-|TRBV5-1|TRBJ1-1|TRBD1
CASSVSGGSVTEAFF
TGCGCCAGCAGCGTCTCAGGGGGAAGCGTCACTGAAGCTTTCTTT
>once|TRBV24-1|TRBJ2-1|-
CATSDFLGRDPYNEQFF
TGTGCCACCAGTGATTTTCTTGGGCGGGACCCCTACAATGAGCAGTTCTTC
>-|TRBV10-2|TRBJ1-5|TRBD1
CASSPDRGQPQHF
TGCGCCAGCAGTCCGGACAGGGGACAGCCCCAGCATTTT
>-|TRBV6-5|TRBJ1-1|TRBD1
CASSYRGQGAEAFF
TGTGCCAGCAGTTACCGGGGACAGGGCGCTGAAGCTTTCTTT
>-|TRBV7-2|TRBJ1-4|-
CASNGYGSTNEKLFF
TGTGCCAGCAACGGCTACGGTTCAACTAATGAAAAACTGTTTTTT
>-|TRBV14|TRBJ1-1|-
CASSQPGRNTEAFF
TGTGCCAGCAGCCAGCCAGGACGGAACACTGAAGCTTTCTTT
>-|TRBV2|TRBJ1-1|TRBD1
CASRGAGGTEAFF
TGTGCCAGCAGGGGGGCAGGGGGCACTGAAGCTTTCTTT
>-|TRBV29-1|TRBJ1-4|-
CSVAARSHEKLFF
TGCAGCGTTGCGGCGAGGAGTCATGAAAAACTGTTTTTT
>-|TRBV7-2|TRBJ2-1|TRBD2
CASSPSEGLATEQFF
TGTGCCAGCAGCCCGAGCGAAGGACTAGCTACTGAGCAGTTCTTC
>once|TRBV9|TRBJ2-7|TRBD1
CASSVGGTGGNYEQYF
TGTGCCAGCAGCGTAGGGGGGACAGGGGGTAACTACGAGCAGTACTTC
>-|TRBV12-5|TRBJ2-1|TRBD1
CASGLESGQGRQFF
TGTGCTAGTGGTTTGGAATCGGGACAGGGTAGGCAGTTCTTC
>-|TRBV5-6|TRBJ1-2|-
CASSLEYGYTF
TGTGCCAGCAGCTTGGAATATGGCTACACCTTC
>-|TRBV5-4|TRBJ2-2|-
CASSSGQSLLGELFF
TGTGCCAGCAGCTCCGGACAGTCGCTCCTCGGGGAGCTGTTTTTT
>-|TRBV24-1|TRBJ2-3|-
CATSGLNLIGGRGKDTQYF
TGTGCCACCAGTGGCCTGAACTTGATCGGGGGCCGGGGAAAAGATACGCAGTATTTT
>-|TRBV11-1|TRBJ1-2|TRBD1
CASSFTGGNANGYTF
TGTGCCAGCAGCTTTACAGGGGGCAACGCAAATGGCTACACCTTC
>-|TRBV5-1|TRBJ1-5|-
CASSLSGIGNQPQHF
TGCGCCAGCAGCTTGTCTGGGATTGGCAATCAGCCCCAGCATTTT
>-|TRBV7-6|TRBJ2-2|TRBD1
CASSFRIRGDRGGAGELFF
TGTGCCAGCAGCTTCCGCATACGAGGGGACAGGGGCGGCGCGGGGGAGCTGTTTTTT
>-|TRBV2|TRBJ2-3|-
CASTRGTNTDTQYF
TGTGCCAGCACCCGAGGGACGAACACAGATACGCAGTATTTT
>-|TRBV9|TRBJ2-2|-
CASSVQFTGELFF
TGTGCCAGCAGCGTCCAGTTCACCGGGGAGCTGTTTTTT
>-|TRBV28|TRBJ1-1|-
CASSPTGTSTEAFF
TGTGCCAGCAGTCCCACCGGGACAAGCACTGAAGCTTTCTTT
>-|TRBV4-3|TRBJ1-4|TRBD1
CASSQGGPRGREKLFF
TGCGCCAGCAGCCAAGGGGGTCCCAGGGGGCGAGAAAAACTGTTTTTT
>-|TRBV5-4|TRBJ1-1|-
CASSLGQTSTEAFF
TGTGCCAGCAGCTTGGGACAGACATCCACTGAAGCTTTCTTT
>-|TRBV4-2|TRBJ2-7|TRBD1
CASSQERTGTYEQYF
TGTGCCAGCAGCCAAGAACGGACAGGAACCTACGAGCAGTACTTC